This T cell receptor beta chain originates from a study of technical replicates of blood from a handful of donors. Germline CDR1 reads SGHNT; CDR2 reads YENEEA. J gave up 2 bases and V 3 bases, and 2 bases lay outside the gene matches. The CDR3 contains 14 residues. The repertoire was sequenced with immunoSEQ multiplex PCR; TCRdb's copy has only in-frame clones and lacks some. The table records around 64,000 clones, roughly 93% of them present only once. The origin of this receptor is a human donor in good health. Some clones in this sample may be carry-over from other donors' samples. The sequencing input was PBMCs. This rearrangement joins TRBV11-3 to TRBJ2-3, with 7 bases matching TRBD2. The CDR3 loop is CASSLGRATDTQYF. CDR3 bases: TGTGCCAGCAGCTTGGGGAGGGCCACAGATACGCAGTATTTT. Based on the CDR3 plus reference TRBV11-3 and TRBJ2-3, the full variable domain is EAGVVQSPRYKIIEKKQPVAFWCNPISGHNTLYWYLQNLGQGPELLIRYENEEAVDDSQLPKDRFSAERLKGVDSTLKIQPAELGDSAVYLCASSLGRATDTQYFGPGTRLTVL.